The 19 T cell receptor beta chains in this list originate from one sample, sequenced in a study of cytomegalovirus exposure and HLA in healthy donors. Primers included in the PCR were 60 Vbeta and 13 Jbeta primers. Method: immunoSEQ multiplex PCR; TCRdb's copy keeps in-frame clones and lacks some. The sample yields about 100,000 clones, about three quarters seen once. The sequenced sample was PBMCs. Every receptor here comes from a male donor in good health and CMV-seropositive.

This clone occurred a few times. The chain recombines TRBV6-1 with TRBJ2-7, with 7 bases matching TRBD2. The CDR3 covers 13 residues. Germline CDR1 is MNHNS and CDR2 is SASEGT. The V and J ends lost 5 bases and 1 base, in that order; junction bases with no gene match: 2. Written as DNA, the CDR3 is TGTGCCAGCAGTTTAGCGGGTTCCTACGAGCAGTACTTC. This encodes CASSLAGSYEQYF.

CDR3 loop: CASTTGGSDTQYF. In DNA form, the CDR3 reads TGTGCCAGTACTACCGGGGGATCAGATACGCAGTATTTT. The chain recombines TRBV19 with TRBJ2-3; weak D call: TRBD2 (6 bases). This CDR3 has 13 amino acids. Germline lookup yields CDR1 LNHDA and CDR2 SQIVND (reference sequence). Trimming removed 7 bases from V and 4 bases from J, with 12 bases in between.

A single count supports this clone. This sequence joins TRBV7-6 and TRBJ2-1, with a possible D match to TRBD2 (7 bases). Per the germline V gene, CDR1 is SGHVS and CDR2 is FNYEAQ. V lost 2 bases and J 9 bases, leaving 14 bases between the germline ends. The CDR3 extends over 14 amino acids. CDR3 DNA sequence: TGTGCCAGCAGCTTATTAACGGGGGGCGGTGAGCAGTTCTTC. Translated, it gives CASSLLTGGGEQFF.

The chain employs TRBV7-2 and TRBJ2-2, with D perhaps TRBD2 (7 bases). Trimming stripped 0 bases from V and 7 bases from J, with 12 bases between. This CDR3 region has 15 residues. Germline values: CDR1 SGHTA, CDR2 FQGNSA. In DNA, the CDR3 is TGTGCCAGCAGCTTAGCCAGGGGAGGGGGCGGGGAGCTGTTTTTT. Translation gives CASSLARGGGGELFF.

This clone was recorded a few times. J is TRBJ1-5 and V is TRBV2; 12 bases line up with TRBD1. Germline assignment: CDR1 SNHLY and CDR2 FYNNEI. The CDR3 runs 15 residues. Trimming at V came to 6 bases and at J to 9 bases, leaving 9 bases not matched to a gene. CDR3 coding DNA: TGTGCCAGCAGCGGAGGGACAGGGGGCGTTCGGCCCCAGCATTTT. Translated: CASSGGTGGVRPQHF.

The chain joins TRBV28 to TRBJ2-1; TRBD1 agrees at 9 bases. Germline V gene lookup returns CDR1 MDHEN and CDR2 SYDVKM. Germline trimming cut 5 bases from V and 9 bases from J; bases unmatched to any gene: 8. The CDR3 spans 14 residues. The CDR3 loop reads CASSPRTGEGEQFF. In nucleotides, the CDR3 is TGTGCCAGCAGTCCCCGGACAGGGGAGGGTGAGCAGTTCTTC.

Here the CDR3 reads CASSLVSLRELFF. The CDR3 DNA follows: TGTGCCAGCAGCTTAGTTAGTTTACGGGAGCTGTTTTTT. The chain joins TRBV11-2 to TRBJ2-2; D remains unclear. The CDR3 extends over 13 amino acids. CDR1 SGHAT and CDR2 FQNNGV come from the germline V gene. Trimming left V 1 base short and J 9 bases short, with 9 bases between.

CDR3 loop: CASSERTGIEQFF. The DNA for the CDR3 is TGTGCCAGCAGTGAAAGGACAGGGATAGAGCAGTTCTTC. This chain connects TRBV2 to TRBJ2-1; TRBD1 matches at 8 bases. The CDR3 totals 13 residues. V was clipped by 2 bases and J by 10 bases; unmatched bases: 4. Germline-derived CDR1 and CDR2 are SNHLY and FYNNEI.

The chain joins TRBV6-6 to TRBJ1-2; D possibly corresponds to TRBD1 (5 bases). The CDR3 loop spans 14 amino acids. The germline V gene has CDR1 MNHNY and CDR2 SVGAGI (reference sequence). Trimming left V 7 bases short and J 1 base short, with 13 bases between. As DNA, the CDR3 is TGTGCCAGCATCTCGTGGGGGGGTAACTATGGCTACACCTTC. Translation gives CASISWGGNYGYTF.

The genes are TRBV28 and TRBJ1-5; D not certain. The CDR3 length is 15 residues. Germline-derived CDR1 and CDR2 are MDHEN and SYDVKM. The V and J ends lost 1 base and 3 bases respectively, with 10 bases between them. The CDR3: CASSLLAGLNQPQHF. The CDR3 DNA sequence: TGTGCCAGCAGTTTATTGGCAGGACTCAATCAGCCCCAGCATTTT. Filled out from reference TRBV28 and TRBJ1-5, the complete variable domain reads DVKVTQSSRYLVKRTGEKVFLECVQDMDHENMFWYRQDPGLGLRLIYFSYDVKMKEKGDIPEGYSVSREKKERFSLILESASTNQTSMYLCASSLLAGLNQPQHFGDGTRLSIL.

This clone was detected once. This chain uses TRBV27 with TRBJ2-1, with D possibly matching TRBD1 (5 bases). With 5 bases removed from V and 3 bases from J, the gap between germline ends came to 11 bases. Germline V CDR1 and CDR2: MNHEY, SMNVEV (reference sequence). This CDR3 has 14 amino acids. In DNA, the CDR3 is TGTGCCAGCAGTCTGGCCAGGGACTACAATGAGCAGTTCTTC. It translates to CASSLARDYNEQFF.

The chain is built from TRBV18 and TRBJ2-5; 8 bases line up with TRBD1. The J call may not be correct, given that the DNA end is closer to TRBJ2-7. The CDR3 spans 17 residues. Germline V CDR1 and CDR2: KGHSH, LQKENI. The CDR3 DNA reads TGTGCCAGCTCACCCGCTCCAGTAGGACAGGGTTCCTACGAGCAGTACTTC. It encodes CASSPAPVGQGSYEQYF.

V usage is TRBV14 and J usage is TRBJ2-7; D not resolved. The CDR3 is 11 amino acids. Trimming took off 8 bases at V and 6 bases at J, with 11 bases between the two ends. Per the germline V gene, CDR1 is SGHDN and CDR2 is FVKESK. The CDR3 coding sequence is TGTGCCAGCCTACCGGTTGGCGAGCAGTACTTC. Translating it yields CASLPVGEQYF.

The CDR3 protein is CASSGGQGGYNEQFF. The CDR3 DNA reads as TGCGCCAGCAGCGGCGGACAGGGGGGTTACAATGAGCAGTTCTTC. The V and J genes are TRBV5-1 and TRBJ2-1, with 10 positions matching TRBD1. V lost 4 bases, J lost 4 bases, and 5 bases stayed unmatched. The CDR3 spans 15 residues. Germline assignment: CDR1 SGHRS and CDR2 YFSETQ.

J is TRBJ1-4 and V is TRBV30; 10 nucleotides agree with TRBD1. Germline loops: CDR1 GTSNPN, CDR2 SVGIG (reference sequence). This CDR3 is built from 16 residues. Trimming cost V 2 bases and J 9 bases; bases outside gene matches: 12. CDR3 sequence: CAWSIDRGRRDQKLFF. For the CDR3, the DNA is TGTGCCTGGAGTATTGACAGGGGGCGGCGCGATCAAAAACTGTTTTTT. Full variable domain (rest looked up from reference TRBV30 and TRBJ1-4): SQTIHQWPATLVQPVGSPLSLECTVEGTSNPNLYWYRQAAGRGLQLLFYSVGIGQISSEVPQNLSASRPQDRQFILSSKKLLLSDSGFYLCAWSIDRGRRDQKLFFGSGTQLSVL.

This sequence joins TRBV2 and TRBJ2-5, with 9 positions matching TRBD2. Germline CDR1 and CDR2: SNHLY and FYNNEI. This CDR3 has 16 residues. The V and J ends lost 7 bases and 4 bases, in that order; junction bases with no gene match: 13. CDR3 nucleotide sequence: TGTGCCAGCATCGGTCTAGCGGGGACAAGGGGAGAGACCCAGTACTTC. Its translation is CASIGLAGTRGETQYF. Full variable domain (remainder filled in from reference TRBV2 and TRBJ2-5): EPEVTQTPSHQVTQMGQEVILRCVPISNHLYFYWYRQILGQKVEFLVSFYNNEISEKSEIFDDQFSVERPDGSNFTLKIRSTKLEDSAMYFCASIGLAGTRGETQYFGPGTRLLVL.

CDR3 protein: CASSRLAGFSDTQYF. For the CDR3, the DNA is TGCGCCAGCAGCCGACTAGCGGGGTTCTCAGATACGCAGTATTTT. The chain uses TRBV5-1 and TRBJ2-3; TRBD2 matches at 11 bases. CDR3 length: 15 amino acids. V lost 4 bases to trimming and J lost 4 bases; unmatched junction nucleotides: 5. The germline CDR1 and CDR2 sequences are SGHRS and YFSETQ.

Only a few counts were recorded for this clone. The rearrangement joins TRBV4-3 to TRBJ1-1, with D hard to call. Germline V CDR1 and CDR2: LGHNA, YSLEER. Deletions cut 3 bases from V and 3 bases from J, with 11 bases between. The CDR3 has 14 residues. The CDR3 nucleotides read TGCGCCAGCAGCCATTCGAGTCAGGACACTGAAGCTTTCTTT. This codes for CASSHSSQDTEAFF.

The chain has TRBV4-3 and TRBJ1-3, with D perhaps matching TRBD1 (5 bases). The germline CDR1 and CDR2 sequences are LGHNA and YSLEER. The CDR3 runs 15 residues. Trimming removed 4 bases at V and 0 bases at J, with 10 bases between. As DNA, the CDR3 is TGCGCCAGCAGCCGCGACAGTGGCTCTGGAAACACCATATATTTT. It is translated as CASSRDSGSGNTIYF.